This T cell receptor beta chain was sequenced in a study of blood T cell repertoires in COVID-19. Study information: Material from acute and convalescent COVID-19 was sourced from the United States, Italy and Spain. PBMCs, B-cell-depleted T cells, or T cells were the source of the cDNA or gDNA that made up the material.

Authors' data handling: Quantification of nucleated cells was approximated via reference gene primer amplification. Only in-frame clones appear in the TCRdb table, and some are missing; sequencing was by immunoSEQ multiplex PCR. For V, J and clone size, that table is used; D and trimming come from the DNA. The profile shows about 130,000 clones, around 89% of them singletons. The CDR3 is 16 residues long. V was cut by 8 bases and J by 7 bases, with 23 bases left in between. Per germline, CDR1 LGHNA and CDR2 YSLEER. The chain carries TRBV4-3 and TRBJ2-2; perhaps TRBD2 as D (6 bases). The clonotype originates from a man in his 60s with active or convalescent COVID-19. The specimen was peripheral blood. The CDR3 nucleotides read TGCGCCAGCGCCGTCTCGGAGGGCCTGCGAGGCGGGGAGCTGTTTTTT. Amino acid sequence: CASAVSEGLRGGELFF.